These T cell receptor beta chains were read from a single sample in a study of T cells in Graves' hyperthyroidism and ophthalmopathy. A single record per CDR3 protein comes from TCRdb applying MiXCR to the multiplex PCR reads. The sample has about 98,000 distinct CDR3 sequences, around 40% seen once. Sequenced sample: peripheral blood or thyroid tissue (not recorded which). These receptors came from a woman aged 30 to 39 with Graves' hyperthyroidism. CDR3s include the opening cysteine and the closing phenylalanine or tryptophan. D genes are given only for firm matches. Only part of the rows carry a size: once, few, many, or a class if the clone is expanded.

cdr3_nt cdr3_aa clone_size j_call d_call v_call cdr3_length
TGTGCCAGCAGTCCGATCACAGGGGGCACTGAAGCTTTCTTT CASSPITGGTEAFF few TRBJ1-1 TRBD1 TRBV12-3/TRBV12-4 14
TGTGCCAGCAGTGAAGGGCTGCACAATCAGCCCCAGCATTTT CASSEGLHNQPQHF many TRBJ1-5 - TRBV6-1 14
TGTGCCAGCAGGCCTGAGGGCTATAGGCAGTACTTC CASRPEGYRQYF - TRBJ2-7 - TRBV2 12
TGTGCCAGCAGCCAGGGACTAGCGGGAGGGAATAATGAGCAGTTCTTC CASSQGLAGGNNEQFF - TRBJ2-1 TRBD2 TRBV7-3 16
TGTGCCAGCAGCTACTCCGGGACTCCCGATACGCAGTATTTT CASSYSGTPDTQYF - TRBJ2-3 - TRBV7-3 14
TGTGCCAGCAGTTTACTCCCGGATGAGACAACTAATGAAAAACTGTTTTTT CASSLLPDETTNEKLFF - TRBJ1-4 - TRBV12-3/TRBV12-4 17
TGCAGTGCTCGTCTCTCTAGAAGAGACACCGGGGAGCTGTTTTTT CSARLSRRDTGELFF many TRBJ2-2 - TRBV20-1 15
TGTGCCAGCAGTTTCGATTATTCGAAGGACTATGGCTACACCTTC CASSFDYSKDYGYTF many TRBJ1-2 - TRBV27 15
TGTGCCAGCAGTGTGACAGGGATCCATGGCTACACCTTC CASSVTGIHGYTF - TRBJ1-2 TRBD1 TRBV6-1 13
TGTGCCACCAGTGACGGGACAGGGGGGATTGAAAAATTTTTTTTT CATSDGTGGIEKFFF - TRBJ1-4 TRBD1 TRBV24-1 15
TGTGCCAGCAGCTTGGCCGGAGGAGATACGCAGTATTTT CASSLAGGDTQYF - TRBJ2-3 - TRBV7-3 13
TGTGCCAGCAGCGGATACGTCGGGGGGCTGTTTTTT CASSGYVGGLFF many TRBJ1-4 - TRBV7-8 12
TGTGCCAGCAGCCAAACACCCCGGGAACAGGGATGGGAGACCCAGTACTTC CASSQTPREQGWETQYF many TRBJ2-5 - TRBV4-2 17
TGTGCCAGCAGCTCGCCCGGGACCGGGGCTAATGAAAAACTGTTTTTT CASSSPGTGANEKLFF many TRBJ1-4 - TRBV14 16